This T cell receptor (beta chain) came from a study of blood T cell repertoires in COVID-19. Study information: Collection of acute and convalescent COVID-19 samples took place in the United States, Italy and Spain. PBMCs, B-cell-depleted T cells, or T cells were the source of the cDNA or gDNA that made up the material.

Original handling: Nucleated cell number was recorded as an estimate derived from reference gene primer amplification. TCRdb's copy holds only in-frame clones and misses some; the assay was immunoSEQ multiplex PCR. V and J calls and clone size come straight from that table; D and trimming were deduced from the DNA. The top ten clones hold about 2.1% of a sample with 65,000 to 85,000 clones, approximately 89% of them seen once. This clone was detected once. The origin of this receptor is a human donor in a cohort sampled during active COVID-19. Sequencing was performed on peripheral blood.

CDR3 DNA: TGTGCCAGCAGTACGGGGACAGTTCACTACGAGCAGTACTTC. Translation: CASSTGTVHYEQYF. The chain links TRBV28 to TRBJ2-7; 7 bases line up with TRBD1. Germline V gives CDR1 MDHEN, CDR2 SYDVKM. The CDR3 sequence is 14 residues long. V gave up 5 bases and J gave up 3 bases; unmatched junction bases: 7. Based on the CDR3 plus reference TRBV28 and TRBJ2-7, the full variable domain is DVKVTQSSRYLVKRTGEKVFLECVQDMDHENMFWYRQDPGLGLRLIYFSYDVKMKEKGDIPEGYSVSREKKERFSLILESASTNQTSMYLCASSTGTVHYEQYFGPGTRLTVT.